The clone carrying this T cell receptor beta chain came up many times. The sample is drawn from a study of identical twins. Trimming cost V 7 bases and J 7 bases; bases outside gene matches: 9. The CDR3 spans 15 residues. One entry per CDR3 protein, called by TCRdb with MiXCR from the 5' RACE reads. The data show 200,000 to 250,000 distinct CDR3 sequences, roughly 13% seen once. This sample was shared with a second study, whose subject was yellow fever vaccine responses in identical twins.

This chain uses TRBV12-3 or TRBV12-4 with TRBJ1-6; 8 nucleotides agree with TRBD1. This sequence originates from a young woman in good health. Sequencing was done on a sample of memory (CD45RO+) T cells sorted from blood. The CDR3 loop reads CASTRGQGGNSPLHF. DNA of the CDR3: TGTGCCAGCACTCGTGGACAGGGTGGGAATTCACCCCTCCACTTT.